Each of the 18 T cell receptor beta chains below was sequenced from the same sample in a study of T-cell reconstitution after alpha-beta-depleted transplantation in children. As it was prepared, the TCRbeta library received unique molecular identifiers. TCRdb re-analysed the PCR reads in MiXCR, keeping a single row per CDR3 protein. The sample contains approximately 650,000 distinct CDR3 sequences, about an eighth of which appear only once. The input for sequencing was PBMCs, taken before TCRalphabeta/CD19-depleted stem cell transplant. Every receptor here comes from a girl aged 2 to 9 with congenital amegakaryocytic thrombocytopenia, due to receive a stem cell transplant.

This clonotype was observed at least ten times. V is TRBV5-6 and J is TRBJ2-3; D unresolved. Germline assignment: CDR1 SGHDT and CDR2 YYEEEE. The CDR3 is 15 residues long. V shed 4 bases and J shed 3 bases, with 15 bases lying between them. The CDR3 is CASSPLTEITDTQYF. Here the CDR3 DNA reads TGTGCCAGCAGCCCCTTAACAGAAATAACAGATACGCAGTATTTT.

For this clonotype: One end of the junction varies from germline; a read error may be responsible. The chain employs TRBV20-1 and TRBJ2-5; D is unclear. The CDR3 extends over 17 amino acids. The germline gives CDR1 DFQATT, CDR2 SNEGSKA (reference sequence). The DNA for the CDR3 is TGCAGTGCTAGAGATTTCCGAGACGCCGGTAACCAAGAGTCCCAGTACTTT. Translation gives CSARDFRDAGNQESQYF.

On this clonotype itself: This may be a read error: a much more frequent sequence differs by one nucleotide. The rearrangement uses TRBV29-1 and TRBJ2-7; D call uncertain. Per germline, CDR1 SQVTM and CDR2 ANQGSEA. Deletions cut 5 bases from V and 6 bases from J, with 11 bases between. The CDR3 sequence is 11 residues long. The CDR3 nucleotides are TGCAGCGTTCAGATTACGGGCGAGCAGTACTTC. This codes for CSVQITGEQYF.

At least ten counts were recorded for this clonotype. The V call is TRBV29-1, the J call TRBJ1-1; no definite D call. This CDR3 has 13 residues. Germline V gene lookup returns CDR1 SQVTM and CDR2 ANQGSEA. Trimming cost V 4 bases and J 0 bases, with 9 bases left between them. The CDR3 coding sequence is TGCAGCGTTGGGTACGGGATGAACACTGAAGCTTTCTTT. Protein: CSVGYGMNTEAFF.

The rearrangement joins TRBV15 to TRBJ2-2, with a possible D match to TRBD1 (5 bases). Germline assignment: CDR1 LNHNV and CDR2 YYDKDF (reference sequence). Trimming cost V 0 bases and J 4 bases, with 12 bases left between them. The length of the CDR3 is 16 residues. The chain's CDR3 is CATSRDRQGSTGELFF. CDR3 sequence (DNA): TGTGCCACCAGCAGAGATAGGCAGGGTAGCACCGGGGAGCTGTTTTTT.

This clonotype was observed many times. CDR3 DNA sequence: TGTGCCAGCAGCTTACCGCCTTACGGGGGCCCCTACAATGAGCAGTTCTTC. This encodes CASSLPPYGGPYNEQFF. This chain connects TRBV7-2 to TRBJ2-1; tentatively, D is TRBD1 or TRBD2 (6 bases each). Germline loops: CDR1 SGHTA, CDR2 FQGNSA. The CDR3 runs to 17 residues. V was shortened by 2 bases and J by 2 bases, with 16 bases between the two germline ends.

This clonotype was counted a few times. The CDR3 is CASSPSPDQPQHF. The CDR3 region has the DNA TGTGCCAGCAGCCCGTCCCCGGATCAGCCCCAGCATTTT. This chain joins TRBV9 and TRBJ1-5, with unresolved D. Germline V gene data show CDR1 as SGDLS and CDR2 as YYNGEE. The CDR3 runs 13 residues. Trimming removed 4 bases from V and 5 bases from J, with 10 bases in between.

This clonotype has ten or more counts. In DNA form, the CDR3 reads TGTGCCAGCAGTTTCGGACTCGCAGATACGCAGTATTTT. As protein: CASSFGLADTQYF. The chain couples TRBV27 to TRBJ2-3; D is possibly TRBD2 (5 bases). This CDR3 is built from 13 residues. Trimming shortened V by 3 bases and J by 4 bases, and 8 bases separated the two germline ends. The germline V gene has CDR1 MNHEY and CDR2 SMNVEV (reference sequence).

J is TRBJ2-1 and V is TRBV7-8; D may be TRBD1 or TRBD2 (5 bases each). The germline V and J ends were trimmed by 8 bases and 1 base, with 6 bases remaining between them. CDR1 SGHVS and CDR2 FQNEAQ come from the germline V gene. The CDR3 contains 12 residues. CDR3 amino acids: CASWGSYNEQFF. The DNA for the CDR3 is TGTGCCAGCTGGGGGTCCTACAATGAGCAGTTCTTC.

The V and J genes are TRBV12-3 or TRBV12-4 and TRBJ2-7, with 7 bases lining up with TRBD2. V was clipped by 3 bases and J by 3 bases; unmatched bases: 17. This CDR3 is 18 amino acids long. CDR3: CASSLGGSSGNPRYEQYF. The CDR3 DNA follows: TGTGCCAGCAGTTTGGGGGGTTCTAGCGGAAACCCCCGCTACGAGCAGTACTTC.

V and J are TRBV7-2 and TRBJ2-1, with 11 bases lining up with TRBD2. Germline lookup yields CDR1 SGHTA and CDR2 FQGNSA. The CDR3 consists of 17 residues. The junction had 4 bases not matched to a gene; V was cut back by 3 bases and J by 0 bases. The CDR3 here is CASSFPGTSGSYNEQFF. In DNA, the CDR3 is TGTGCCAGCAGCTTCCCCGGGACTAGCGGCTCCTACAATGAGCAGTTCTTC. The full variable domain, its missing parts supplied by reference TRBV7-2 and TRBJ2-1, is GAGVSQSPSNKVTEKGKDVELRCDPISGHTALYWYRQSLGQGLEFLIYFQGNSAPDKSGLPSDRFSAERTGGSVSTLTIQRTQQEDSAVYLCASSFPGTSGSYNEQFFGPGTRLTVL.

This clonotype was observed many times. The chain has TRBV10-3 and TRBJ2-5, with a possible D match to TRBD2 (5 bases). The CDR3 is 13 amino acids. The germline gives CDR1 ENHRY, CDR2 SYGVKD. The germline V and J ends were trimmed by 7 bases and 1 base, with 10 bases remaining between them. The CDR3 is CAINSGFQETQYF. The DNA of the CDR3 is TGTGCCATCAACTCGGGATTCCAAGAGACCCAGTACTTC.

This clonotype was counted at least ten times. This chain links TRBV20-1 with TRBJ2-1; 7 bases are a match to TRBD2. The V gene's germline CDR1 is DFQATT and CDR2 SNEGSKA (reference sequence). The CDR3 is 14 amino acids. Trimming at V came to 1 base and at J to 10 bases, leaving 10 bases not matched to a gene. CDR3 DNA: TGCAGTGCTAGAGCACTGGGCGGGAGCAGGGAGCAGTTCTTC. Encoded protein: CSARALGGSREQFF.

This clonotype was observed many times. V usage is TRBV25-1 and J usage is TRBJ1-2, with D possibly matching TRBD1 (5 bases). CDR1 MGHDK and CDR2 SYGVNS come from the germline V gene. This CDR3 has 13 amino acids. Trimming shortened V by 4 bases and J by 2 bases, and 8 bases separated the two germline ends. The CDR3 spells CASSAGENYGYTF. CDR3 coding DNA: TGTGCCAGCAGTGCGGGGGAAAACTATGGCTACACCTTC.

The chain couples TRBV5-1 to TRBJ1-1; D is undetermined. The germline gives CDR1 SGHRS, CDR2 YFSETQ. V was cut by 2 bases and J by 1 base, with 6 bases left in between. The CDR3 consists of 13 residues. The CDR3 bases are TGCGCCAGCAGCTTTTGGGAGAACACTGAAGCTTTCTTT. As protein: CASSFWENTEAFF.

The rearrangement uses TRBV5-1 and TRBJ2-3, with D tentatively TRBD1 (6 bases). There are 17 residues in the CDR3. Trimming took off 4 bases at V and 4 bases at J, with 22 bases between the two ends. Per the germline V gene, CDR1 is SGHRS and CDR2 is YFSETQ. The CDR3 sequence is CASSRNRAQGNPDTQYF. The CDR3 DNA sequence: TGCGCCAGCAGCAGAAACAGGGCCCAGGGGAACCCAGATACGCAGTATTTT. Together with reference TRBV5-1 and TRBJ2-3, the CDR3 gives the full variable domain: KAGVTQTPRYLIKTRGQQVTLSCSPISGHRSVSWYQQTPGQGLQFLFEYFSETQRNKGNFPGRFSGRQFSNSRSEMNVSTLELGDSALYLCASSRNRAQGNPDTQYFGPGTRLTVL.

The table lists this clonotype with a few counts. The CDR3 coding sequence is TGTGCCAGCAGCTTGGTTCCCCTAGCGGGAGATAGATCCTACAATGAGCAGTTCTTC. Amino acids: CASSLVPLAGDRSYNEQFF. V is TRBV5-4 and J is TRBJ2-1; 10 bases fit TRBD2. Germline CDR1 SGHNT, CDR2 YYREEE (reference sequence). Trimming at V came to 0 bases and at J to 1 base, leaving 10 bases not matched to a gene. The CDR3 is 19 amino acids.

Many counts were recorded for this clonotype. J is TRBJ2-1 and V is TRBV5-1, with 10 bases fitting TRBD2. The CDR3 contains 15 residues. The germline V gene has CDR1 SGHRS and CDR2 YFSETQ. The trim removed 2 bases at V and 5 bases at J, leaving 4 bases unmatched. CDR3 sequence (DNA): TGCGCCAGCAGCTTTGGACTAGCGGCAAACAATGAGCAGTTCTTC. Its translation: CASSFGLAANNEQFF.